A selection of T cell receptor beta chains follows, all from one sample in a study of blood T cell repertoires in COVID-19. Repertoires were generated with immunoSEQ multiplex PCR, while TCRdb's copy carries only in-frame clones and drops some. The table shows about half a million clones, with approximately 85% occurring only once. The sample was peripheral blood. These receptors came from a human donor in a cohort sampled during active COVID-19. Both conserved end residues are part of each CDR3. Each record gives: clone size, CDR3 length, V gene, J gene, D gene, CDR3 protein, CDR3 DNA. A D gene is named only where the DNA matches it firmly. The size field is filled for only some rows; it gives once, few, many or a size class.

>.|16|TRBV6-5|TRBJ2-5|.
CASSYATGGIRETQYF
TGTGCCAGCAGTTACGCGACTGGGGGGATTCGGGAGACCCAGTACTTC
>.|13|TRBV7-2|TRBJ2-7|.
CASSSPAGYEQYF
TGTGCCAGCAGCTCCCCGGCGGGCTACGAGCAGTACTTC
>.|11|TRBV29-1|TRBJ1-1|.
CSVQENTEAFF
TGCAGCGTACAGGAGAACACTGAAGCTTTCTTT
>.|18|TRBV21-1|TRBJ1-4|.
CASSKPIQGATTNEKLFF
TGTGCCAGCAGCAAACCTATACAGGGGGCTACGACTAATGAAAAACTGTTTTTT
>few|15|TRBV15|TRBJ1-2|TRBD1
CATSQQRTGIGGYTF
TGTGCCACCAGCCAGCAAAGGACAGGGATTGGTGGCTACACCTTC
>once|15|TRBV6-5|TRBJ1-3|TRBD1
CASSNRGTSGNTIYF
TGTGCCAGCAGTAACAGGGGAACTTCTGGAAACACCATATATTTT
>.|16|TRBV4-2|TRBJ2-2|.
CASSQVWGENTGELFF
TGTGCCAGCAGCCAAGTTTGGGGGGAGAACACCGGGGAGCTGTTTTTT
>.|14|TRBV4-3|TRBJ1-1|.
CASSQGTRDTEAFF
TGCGCCAGCAGCCAAGGGACTCGGGACACTGAAGCTTTCTTT
>.|15|TRBV27|TRBJ1-2|.
CASSLGPAQGYGYTF
TGTGCCAGCAGTTTGGGACCCGCACAGGGCTATGGCTACACCTTC
>.|15|TRBV5-1|TRBJ1-2|TRBD1
CASSPTGTGNYGYTF
TGCGCCAGCAGCCCCACCGGGACAGGCAACTATGGCTACACCTTC
>once|15|TRBV7-9|TRBJ2-7|TRBD1
CASSPGQAATYEQYF
TGTGCCAGCAGCCCTGGACAGGCCGCAACCTACGAGCAGTACTTC
>.|14|TRBV10-3|TRBJ1-5|.
CAISVGDSDQPQHF
TGTGCCATCAGTGTCGGGGATTCCGATCAGCCCCAGCATTTT
>.|14|TRBV7-8|TRBJ1-3|.
CASSLNPAGNTIYF
TGTGCCAGCAGCTTAAACCCAGCTGGAAACACCATATATTTT
>once|14|TRBV5-4|TRBJ2-1|TRBD1
CASSPNRGPNEQFF
TGTGCCAGCAGCCCGAACAGGGGTCCCAATGAGCAGTTCTTC
>once|11|TRBV28|TRBJ2-7|.
CASSLRKEQYF
TGTGCCAGCAGTTTGAGAAAAGAGCAGTACTTC
>.|15|TRBV6-5|TRBJ2-5|.
CASSTTGTLQETQYF
TGTGCCAGCAGCACGACCGGGACTTTACAAGAGACCCAGTACTTC
>.|12|TRBV15|TRBJ1-5|.
CATSRDLQPQHF
TGTGCCACCAGCAGAGATCTGCAGCCCCAGCATTTT
>.|14|TRBV6-5|TRBJ2-1|.
CASSYEGSRNEQFF
TGTGCCAGCAGTTATGAGGGCTCGCGCAATGAGCAGTTCTTC
>.|15|TRBV4-3|TRBJ2-7|.
CASSQVGGGSYEQYF
TGCGCCAGCAGCCAAGTTGGCGGAGGCTCCTACGAGCAGTACTTC
>.|11|TRBV12-3/TRBV12-4|TRBJ1-1|.
CASSFAGRAFF
TGTGCCAGCAGTTTTGCAGGGCGAGCTTTCTTT
>.|15|TRBV15|TRBJ1-2|TRBD1
CATSDPGQGNYGYTF
TGTGCCACCAGCGATCCCGGACAGGGGAACTATGGCTACACCTTC
>.|12|TRBV28|TRBJ1-1|.
CASSGENTEAFF
TGTGCCAGCAGTGGAGAGAACACTGAAGCTTTCTTT
>.|15|TRBV3-1/TRBV3-2|TRBJ1-3|.
CASSQDANSGNTIYF
TGTGCCAGCAGCCAAGATGCGAACTCTGGAAACACCATATATTTT
>.|16|TRBV14|TRBJ2-5|TRBD1
CASSQGWVWDRETQYF
TGTGCCAGCAGCCAAGGCTGGGTGTGGGACAGGGAGACCCAGTACTTC
>.|20|TRBV19|TRBJ2-1|.
CASRLTGTGPSGSLGNEQFF
TGTGCCAGTAGACTAACGGGGACAGGGCCTAGCGGGAGCTTGGGTAATGAGCAGTTCTTC
>.|16|TRBV4-3|TRBJ2-3|.
CASSQDQGGPTDTQYF
TGCGCCAGCAGCCAAGATCAAGGCGGGCCCACAGATACGCAGTATTTT
>.|17|TRBV3-1/TRBV3-2|TRBJ2-1|TRBD2
CASSQGVAGGINNEQFF
TGTGCCAGCAGCCAAGGAGTAGCGGGAGGGATCAACAATGAGCAGTTCTTC
>.|16|TRBV9|TRBJ1-6|.
CASSGRRGADNSPLHF
TGTGCCAGCAGCGGTAGGAGGGGCGCAGACAATTCACCCCTCCACTTT
>.|16|TRBV19|TRBJ2-2|TRBD2
CASTLPGGRGTGELFF
TGTGCCAGTACCCTCCCAGGCGGGAGAGGCACCGGGGAGCTGTTTTTT
>once|14|TRBV28|TRBJ1-1|TRBD1
CASSSNDRVTEAFF
TGTGCCAGCAGTTCAAACGACAGGGTCACTGAAGCTTTCTTT
>.|13|TRBV2|TRBJ2-1|TRBD1
CASTRDREAEQFF
TGTGCCAGCACGAGGGACAGGGAAGCTGAGCAGTTCTTC
>.|14|TRBV6-6|TRBJ1-1|.
CASSQQAANTEAFF
TGTGCCAGCAGTCAACAGGCGGCCAACACTGAAGCTTTCTTT
>.|15|TRBV21-1|TRBJ2-3|.
CASIRWEEGTDTQYF
TGTGCCAGCATCCGGTGGGAGGAGGGCACAGATACGCAGTATTTT
>.|17|TRBV27|TRBJ1-6|.
CASSFLQGNIHNSPLHF
TGTGCCAGCAGTTTCCTCCAGGGTAATATCCATAATTCACCCCTCCACTTT
>few|16|TRBV13|TRBJ2-3|TRBD2
CASSWKGLAVTDTQYF
TGTGCCAGCAGCTGGAAGGGACTAGCGGTCACAGATACGCAGTATTTT
>.|12|TRBV4-1|TRBJ1-4|TRBD1
CASGRGHGKLFF
TGCGCCAGCGGCAGGGGGCATGGAAAACTGTTTTTT
>.|15|TRBV19|TRBJ1-5|.
CASRLDFYSNQPQHF
TGTGCCAGTAGGTTAGATTTTTATAGCAATCAGCCCCAGCATTTT
>.|14|TRBV2|TRBJ2-7|.
CATSRQGPPDEQYF
TGTGCCACGAGCAGGCAGGGGCCTCCTGACGAGCAGTACTTC